The 21 T cell receptor beta chains listed next were all sequenced from one sample in a study of T cell repertoires in cytomegalovirus infection. TCRdb used MiXCR to reprocess the reads, holding one entry per CDR3 protein. Of about 920,000 distinct CDR3 sequences listed, 25% to 40% are singletons. Antigen specificity for these receptors is unknown. Sequencing was performed on cultured CD8+ T cells from PBMCs, taken from culture after CMV antigen stimulation. The source of these receptors is a human donor in good health (CMV status not recorded). Some clones in this sample may be carry-over from other donors' samples.

This clonotype was counted a few times. The J gene is TRBJ2-3, the V gene TRBV24-1; D uncertain. Germline CDR1 reads KGHDR; CDR2 reads SFDVKD. Deletions cut 1 base from V and 5 bases from J, with 6 bases between. This CDR3 contains 13 residues. The CDR3 region is CATSDLNQDTQYF. In DNA, the CDR3 is TGTGCCACCAGTGATTTAAACCAAGATACGCAGTATTTT.

This clonotype was observed a handful of times. CDR3 bases: TGTGCCAGCAGTTCCCGACGACTAGCGGGGGGGCGTGCCCTCACCGGGGAGCTGTTTTTT. Protein product: CASSSRRLAGGRALTGELFF. This chain joins TRBV12-3 or TRBV12-4 and TRBJ2-2; TRBD2 agrees at 14 bases. J lost 4 bases, V lost 4 bases, and 14 bases had no gene match. The CDR3 is 20 amino acids.

This clonotype was counted between two and nine times. The V call is TRBV6-6, the J call TRBJ2-7; D unresolved. The CDR3 spans 12 residues. CDR1 is MNHNY, CDR2 SVGAGI, per germline (reference sequence). V was clipped by 6 bases and J by 3 bases, with 9 bases between them. The CDR3 nucleotides read TGTGCCAGCAGAGATTCCATCTACGAGCAGTACGTC. This sequence encodes CASRDSIYEQYV.

Remarks on this clonotype: A read error may explain this, as a much larger clone is one base away. The V call is TRBV7-3, the J call TRBJ2-1; 11 bases match TRBD2. This CDR3 is built from 14 residues. The germline gives CDR1 SGHTA, CDR2 FQGTGA. The CDR3 here is CVSSPGTSGNEQFF. The CDR3 DNA is TGTGTCAGCAGCCCCGGGACTAGCGGCAATGAGCAGTTCTTC.

This clonotype was seen ten or more times. CDR3 protein: CASSGWDPANEKLFF. In DNA form, the CDR3 reads TGTGCCAGCTCCGGGTGGGATCCAGCTAATGAAAAACTGTTTTTT. The chain couples TRBV12-3 or TRBV12-4 to TRBJ1-4; no clear D. The CDR3 sequence is 15 residues long. V was shortened by 8 bases and J by 3 bases, with 16 bases between the two germline ends.

This clonotype was detected only a few times. The gene calls are TRBV28 and TRBJ2-3; 9 nucleotides match TRBD2. The V and J ends lost 2 bases and 2 bases, in that order; junction bases with no gene match: 8. The CDR3 is 17 residues long. Germline CDR1 is MDHEN and CDR2 is SYDVKM. In DNA, the CDR3 is TGTGCCAGCAGTTTAGTGGCTAGCGGGGAGGTCACAGATACGCAGTATTTT. Protein product: CASSLVASGEVTDTQYF.

The chain has TRBV9 and TRBJ2-1; D not resolved. This CDR3 comprises 15 residues. V was trimmed by 4 bases and J by 9 bases, leaving 20 bases between them. CDR1 is SGDLS, CDR2 YYNGEE, per germline. This CDR3 reads CASSLNGAAGAEQFF. CDR3 bases: TGTGCCAGCAGCCTTAACGGCGCGGCCGGCGCTGAGCAGTTCTTC.

This clonotype was detected a few times. The rearrangement joins TRBV19 to TRBJ2-6; perhaps D is TRBD1 or TRBD2 (5 bases each). V was trimmed by 4 bases and J by 2 bases, leaving 15 bases between them. CDR1 is LNHDA and CDR2 is SQIVND in the germline V gene (reference sequence). The CDR3 consists of 17 residues. The CDR3, as DNA: TGTGCCAGTAGTAGGGGACGGGCCCTCACTGGGGCCAACGTCCTGACTTTC. Translation: CASSRGRALTGANVLTF.

The chain employs TRBV28 and TRBJ1-5; D unresolved. Germline V gives CDR1 MDHEN, CDR2 SYDVKM. V was pared by 6 bases and J by 3 bases, with 12 bases between. The CDR3 contains 14 residues. In DNA form, the CDR3 reads TGTGCCAGCAGGACGTCAGTTTTCAATCAGCCCCAGCATTTT. It is translated as CASRTSVFNQPQHF.

This clonotype has at least ten counts. The V call is TRBV7-9, the J call TRBJ2-3; TRBD2 agrees at 10 bases. Germline CDR1 SEHNR, CDR2 FQNEAQ (reference sequence). The CDR3 sequence is 16 residues long. With 6 bases clipped from V and 3 bases from J, the junction kept 9 bases outside the gene matches. DNA of the CDR3: TGTGCCAGCAGTCTAAGCGGGGGGGGAAGGACAGATACGCAGTATTTT. Encoded protein: CASSLSGGGRTDTQYF. Using reference TRBV7-9 and TRBJ2-3 for the parts outside the CDR3, the full variable domain is DTGVSQNPRHKITKRGQNVTFRCDPISEHNRLYWYRQTLGQGPEFLTYFQNEAQLEKSRLLSDRFSAERPKGSFSTLEIQRTEQGDSAMYLCASSLSGGGRTDTQYFGPGTRLTVL.

This clonotype was seen many times. V usage is TRBV7-9 and J usage is TRBJ2-1; no firm D call. Trimming removed 5 bases from V and 0 bases from J, with 11 bases in between. Germline V gene sequence: CDR1 SEHNR, CDR2 FQNEAQ (reference sequence). The CDR3 length is 15 residues. DNA for the CDR3: TGTGCCAGCAGCCCCCTATATTTCTCCTACAATGAGCAGTTCTTC. It yields the protein CASSPLYFSYNEQFF.

This clonotype was observed a handful of times. V gene TRBV27 combines with J gene TRBJ1-2, with no clear D. Germline CDR1 MNHEY, CDR2 SMNVEV (reference sequence). V lost 2 bases, J lost 4 bases, and 11 bases lay in between. The CDR3 spans 14 residues. The CDR3 here is CASSLNENIYGYTF. In DNA form, the CDR3 reads TGTGCCAGCAGTTTAAATGAGAATATCTATGGCTACACCTTC.

The J gene is TRBJ1-4, the V gene TRBV6-1; unclear D gene. This CDR3 has 19 residues. Trimming shortened V by 3 bases and J by 0 bases, and 20 bases separated the two germline ends. From germline, CDR1 is MNHNS and CDR2 SASEGT. The CDR3, as DNA: TGTGCCAGCAGTGATACAGATTACGGTCTAAAGGCAACTAATGAAAAACTGTTTTTT. Encoded protein: CASSDTDYGLKATNEKLFF.

This clonotype was seen a few times. The V call is TRBV4-2, the J call TRBJ2-1, with 10 bases fitting TRBD2. Per germline, CDR1 LGHNA and CDR2 YNFKEQ. V lost 1 base and J lost 6; bases outside the gene matches: 6. CDR3 length: 16 residues. The CDR3 loop reads CASSQVPSGGGNEQFF. CDR3 coding DNA: TGTGCCAGCAGCCAAGTCCCGAGCGGGGGGGGCAATGAGCAGTTCTTC.

Turning to this clonotype: This clone may be a read error of a much larger clone one base away. The chain combines TRBV7-8 with TRBJ2-5; D may correspond to TRBD1 or TRBD2 (5 bases each). V lost 4 bases to trimming and J lost 1 base, with 13 bases between them. Germline loops: CDR1 SGHVS, CDR2 FQNEAQ. This CDR3 comprises 15 residues. The DNA of the CDR3 is TGTGCCAGCAGCTCCATCACCGGGACCCAAGAGACCCAGTACTTC. This translates into CASSSITGTQETQYF.

This chain uses TRBV12-3 or TRBV12-4 with TRBJ1-5; possibly TRBD1 for D (5 bases). V lost 6 bases, J lost 3 bases, and 12 bases lay in between. The CDR3 runs 14 residues. The CDR3 is CASRRGEFNQPQHF. The CDR3 coding sequence is TGTGCCAGCAGACGGGGGGAGTTCAATCAGCCCCAGCATTTT.

This clonotype was detected ten times or more. The V call is TRBV7-2, the J call TRBJ2-1, with D perhaps matching TRBD1 (6 bases). Trimming took 3 bases from V and 0 from J, leaving 15 bases between them. The CDR3 is 17 amino acids. Germline V gene sequence: CDR1 SGHTA, CDR2 FQGNSA. The CDR3 sequence: CASSFIGGPFSYNEQFF. The DNA of the CDR3 is TGTGCCAGCAGCTTTATTGGGGGCCCCTTCTCCTACAATGAGCAGTTCTTC.

V usage is TRBV6-6 and J usage is TRBJ1-1; no definite D call. V lost 0 bases and J 7 bases, leaving 12 bases between the germline ends. CDR1 and CDR2 (germline): MNHNY, SVGAGI (reference sequence). CDR3 length equals 14 residues. CDR3 nucleotides: TGTGCCAGCAGTTACTCGATCCAGTGGGTTGAAGCTTTCTTT. Translated: CASSYSIQWVEAFF.

The V and J genes are TRBV7-4 and TRBJ2-5; 8 bases fit TRBD1. This CDR3 contains 15 residues. CDR1 is SGHVT and CDR2 is SQSDAQ in the germline V gene. V dropped 4 bases and J dropped 5; count of bases not matched to a gene: 9. CDR3 nucleotide sequence: TGTGCCAGCAGCTCCCTTTCAGGGGGCTGGGAGACCCAGTACTTC. Its translation: CASSSLSGGWETQYF.

The chain has TRBV7-9 and TRBJ2-5; tentative D call: TRBD1 (5 bases). V was shortened by 6 bases and J by 0 bases, with 11 bases between the two germline ends. The CDR3 spans 14 residues. CDR1 and CDR2 (germline): SEHNR, FQNEAQ (reference sequence). CDR3: CASSQPGYQETQYF. CDR3 coding DNA: TGTGCCAGCAGTCAGCCAGGGTACCAAGAGACCCAGTACTTC.

This clonotype was observed a handful of times. This rearrangement joins TRBV7-6 to TRBJ2-2; no clear D gene. V lost 1 base and J lost 6, with 9 bases in between. The CDR3 has 14 residues. Germline CDR1 SGHVS, CDR2 FNYEAQ. The CDR3 DNA sequence: TGTGCCAGCAGCTTAGTCCGAGAGGCCGGGGAGCTGTTTTTT. Its protein is CASSLVREAGELFF.